What follows are 24 T cell receptor beta chains derived from one specimen sequenced in a study of OX40 agonist ivuxolimab in advanced cancers. Sequencing was performed with immunoSEQ multiplex PCR; in TCRdb, only in-frame clones are kept and a portion is missing. The sample includes tens of thousands of clones, about 88% of them seen just once. Sample: CD4+ or CD8+ T cells sorted from blood, taken in a trial of the OX40 agonist ivuxolimab. The receptors shown here come from an adult with an advanced solid tumor such as melanoma, head and neck, liver or kidney cancer.

The chain couples TRBV6-1 to TRBJ2-3; no firm D call. The V and J ends lost 5 bases and 5 bases respectively, with 5 bases between them. The V gene's germline CDR1 is MNHNS and CDR2 SASEGT. This CDR3 is 11 amino acids long. In nucleotides, the CDR3 is TGTGCCAGCAGTTTCAAAGATACGCAGTATTTT. Translation: CASSFKDTQYF.

J is TRBJ2-7 and V is TRBV28, with D possibly being TRBD2 (6 bases). The germline V and J ends were trimmed by 6 bases and 1 base, with 16 bases remaining between them. Germline V CDR1 and CDR2: MDHEN, SYDVKM. The CDR3 runs 15 residues. The CDR3 protein is CASREGPEISYEQYF. CDR3 coding DNA: TGTGCCAGCAGGGAGGGACCAGAAATTTCCTACGAGCAGTACTTC.

This clone was recorded only once. The J gene is TRBJ2-1, the V gene TRBV18, with 8 bases aligning to TRBD1. Germline V gene data show CDR1 as KGHSH and CDR2 as LQKENI. This CDR3 has 16 amino acids. V was clipped by 3 bases and J by 9 bases; unmatched bases: 13. The CDR3 region is CASSPFLSDRGIEQFF. CDR3 nucleotide sequence: TGTGCCAGCTCACCTTTTCTTTCAGACAGGGGTATTGAGCAGTTCTTC.

The chain recombines TRBV7-2 with TRBJ2-1; 9 nucleotides match TRBD1. Germline V gene sequence: CDR1 SGHTA, CDR2 FQGNSA. V shed 2 bases, J shed 5 bases, and the junction held 4 bases outside the gene matches. The CDR3 consists of 15 residues. CDR3 protein: CASSLLGQGHNEQFF. CDR3 bases: TGTGCCAGCAGCTTATTGGGACAGGGTCACAATGAGCAGTTCTTC.

The chain uses TRBV19 and TRBJ2-1; a possible D gene is TRBD2 (6 bases). CDR1 is LNHDA and CDR2 is SQIVND in the germline V gene (reference sequence). The CDR3 is made up of 17 amino acids. Trimming pared 1 base from V and 3 bases from J, leaving 16 bases between. As DNA, the CDR3 is TGTGCCAGTAGTATAGGCGCGGGACTCCCAGACTACAATGAGCAGTTCTTC. It codes for CASSIGAGLPDYNEQFF.

The rearrangement joins TRBV6-6 to TRBJ2-5, with D perhaps matching TRBD1 or TRBD2 (6 bases each). Germline V gene lookup returns CDR1 MNHNY and CDR2 SVGAGI (reference sequence). Trimming shortened V by 6 bases and J by 11 bases, and 19 bases separated the two germline ends. The CDR3 runs 13 residues. The DNA for the CDR3 is TGTGCCAGCAGCCCCCCCCGGGGGCAGGAGCAGTACTTC. Protein: CASSPPRGQEQYF.

The chain links TRBV27 to TRBJ1-2; TRBD1 aligns across 7 bases. J lost 4 bases, V lost 5 bases, and 7 bases had no gene match. Germline V gives CDR1 MNHEY, CDR2 SMNVEV (reference sequence). This CDR3 has 14 residues. The CDR3, as DNA: TGTGCCAGCAGTGTAGGGGGCCTAGGCTATGGCTACACCTTC. This encodes CASSVGGLGYGYTF.

V gene TRBV23-1 combines with J gene TRBJ1-4; 9 bases align to TRBD1. TRBV23-1 is classed as an ORF, of uncertain function. The CDR3 is made up of 14 amino acids. Germline trimming cut 5 bases from V and 8 bases from J; bases unmatched to any gene: 6. The CDR3 bases are TGCGCCAGCAGTAGGGACAGGGAGGGGGAAAAACTGTTTTTT. This gives the protein CASSRDREGEKLFF.

The V call is TRBV6-5, the J call TRBJ1-2; 8 bases line up with TRBD1. The CDR3 length is 14 residues. V lost 6 bases to trimming and J lost 4 bases; unmatched junction nucleotides: 7. CDR1 and CDR2 (germline): MNHEY, SVGAGI. The CDR3 DNA follows: TGTGCCAGCAGACCAGGGGGCGCCCCCTATGGCTACACCTTC. This sequence encodes CASRPGGAPYGYTF.

The V and J genes are TRBV18 and TRBJ2-5; perhaps D is TRBD1 or TRBD2 (5 bases each). Between the trimmed V and J ends, which lost 5 bases and 4 bases, there was a span of 14 bases. CDR3 length: 14 residues. Germline V CDR1 and CDR2: KGHSH, LQKENI. The CDR3: CASSTGTAVETQYF. The CDR3 coding sequence is TGTGCCAGCTCAACCGGGACGGCTGTAGAGACCCAGTACTTC.

The chain recombines TRBV7-2 with TRBJ1-2, with a weak D call TRBD1 (5 bases). Trimming removed 7 bases at V and 5 bases at J, with 23 bases between. This CDR3 region has 16 residues. Germline V gene data show CDR1 as SGHTA and CDR2 as FQGNSA. This CDR3 is CASTPDSFPAWYGYTF. The CDR3 region has the DNA TGTGCCAGCACCCCCGACAGTTTCCCAGCTTGGTATGGCTACACCTTC. Drawing the rest from reference TRBV7-2 and TRBJ1-2, the complete variable domain is GAGVSQSPSNKVTEKGKDVELRCDPISGHTALYWYRQSLGQGLEFLIYFQGNSAPDKSGLPSDRFSAERTGGSVSTLTIQRTQQEDSAVYLCASTPDSFPAWYGYTFGSGTRLTVV.

The rearrangement links TRBV11-3 to TRBJ2-2, with TRBD1 matching 9 bases. J was trimmed by 0 bases and V by 3 bases; bases with no gene match: 8. CDR3 length: 18 amino acids. From germline, CDR1 is SGHNT and CDR2 YENEEA. In DNA, the CDR3 is TGTGCCAGCAGCTTGACCAAATGGGACAGGGCGAACACCGGGGAGCTGTTTTTT. Amino acids: CASSLTKWDRANTGELFF.

This chain joins TRBV2 and TRBJ1-1, with D uncertain. The V gene lost 6 bases and the J gene lost 1 base, with 15 bases spanning the gap. The CDR3 length is 15 residues. The germline CDR1 and CDR2 sequences are SNHLY and FYNNEI. CDR3: CASREGTVSNTEAFF. CDR3 nucleotides: TGTGCCAGCAGAGAGGGAACAGTTTCGAACACTGAAGCTTTCTTT.

V gene TRBV5-4 combines with J gene TRBJ2-5; D is unclear. The J call is in doubt because the DNA end fits TRBJ2-7 better. CDR3 length: 14 residues. Germline-derived CDR1 and CDR2 are SGHNT and YYREEE (reference sequence). CDR3 in amino acids: CASSFSRETYEQYF. The CDR3 DNA is TGTGCCAGCAGCTTTAGTAGGGAAACCTACGAGCAGTACTTC.

The CDR3 DNA follows: TGTGCCAGCGGGGGGCGGGACAGGGACTACGAGCAGTACTTC. The encoded protein is CASGGRDRDYEQYF. The rearrangement joins TRBV6-1 to TRBJ2-7; 9 positions agree with TRBD1. The CDR3 has 14 amino acids. The junction had 8 bases not matched to a gene; V was cut back by 8 bases and J by 3 bases. The germline gives CDR1 MNHNS, CDR2 SASEGT.

The V call is TRBV19, the J call TRBJ2-7; D is undetermined. Trimming shortened V by 3 bases and J by 3 bases, and 9 bases separated the two germline ends. There are 13 residues in the CDR3. From germline, CDR1 is LNHDA and CDR2 SQIVND (reference sequence). CDR3 DNA sequence: TGTGCCAGTAGTATTGGGCAAGTCTACGAGCAGTACTTC. The encoded protein is CASSIGQVYEQYF.

The V gene is TRBV5-4, the J gene TRBJ1-1; 7 bases match TRBD1. The V and J ends lost 5 bases and 0 bases, in that order; junction bases with no gene match: 4. Germline V CDR1 and CDR2: SGHNT, YYREEE (reference sequence). The length of the CDR3 is 14 residues. CDR3 sequence: CASSWDSMNTEAFF. As DNA, the CDR3 is TGTGCCAGCAGTTGGGACAGCATGAACACTGAAGCTTTCTTT.

The J gene is TRBJ1-1, the V gene TRBV4-1, with D uncertain. The V gene's germline CDR1 is MGHRA and CDR2 YSYEKL. V gave up 0 bases and J gave up 4 bases, with 9 bases separating them. The CDR3 contains 14 residues. The CDR3 protein is CASSQEAGFTEAFF. The CDR3 coding sequence is TGCGCCAGCAGCCAAGAAGCGGGTTTCACTGAAGCTTTCTTT.

The chain has TRBV11-2 and TRBJ2-1; 14 positions match TRBD2. The ends lost 4 bases at V and 16 bases at J; junction bases unmatched: 3. The CDR3 runs 12 residues. The V gene's germline CDR1 is SGHAT and CDR2 FQNNGV. CDR3 in amino acids: CASSSGLAGGFF. The CDR3 region has the DNA TGTGCCAGCAGCTCCGGACTAGCGGGAGGATTCTTC. Variable domain in full (rest from reference TRBV11-2 and TRBJ2-1): EAGVAQSPRYKIIEKRQSVAFWCNPISGHATLYWYQQILGQGPKLLIQFQNNGVVDDSQLPKDRFSAERLKGVDSTLKIQPAKLEDSAVYLCASSSGLAGGFFGPGTRLTVL.

The CDR3 DNA reads TGTGCCAGCAGCGTAGGGGCGGGAAGAGAGACCCAGTACTTC. This gives the protein CASSVGAGRETQYF. J is TRBJ2-5 and V is TRBV9; the D gene is possibly TRBD2 (6 bases). Trimming shortened V by 0 bases and J by 4 bases, and 10 bases separated the two germline ends. Germline V CDR1 and CDR2: SGDLS, YYNGEE. CDR3 length equals 14 residues. Looking up the rest from reference TRBV9 and TRBJ2-5 gives the full variable domain: DSGVTQTPKHLITATGQRVTLRCSPRSGDLSVYWYQQSLDQGLQFLIQYYNGEERAKGNILERFSAQQFPDLHSELNLSSLELGDSALYFCASSVGAGRETQYFGPGTRLLVL.

The chain combines TRBV4-2 with TRBJ2-2; D gene ambiguous. CDR3 length equals 16 residues. CDR1 is LGHNA and CDR2 is YNFKEQ in the germline V gene. The V end was cut by 0 bases, the J end by 0 bases, with 8 bases between. CDR3 region: CASSQEPGANTGELFF. DNA for the CDR3: TGTGCCAGCAGCCAAGAGCCGGGCGCGAACACCGGGGAGCTGTTTTTT.

This clone has just a few counts. V gene TRBV10-3 combines with J gene TRBJ1-4; unclear D gene. This CDR3 is 15 amino acids long. V was cut by 5 bases and J by 8 bases, with 18 bases left in between. The germline gives CDR1 ENHRY, CDR2 SYGVKD. The CDR3 loop reads CAISTRPGSDEKLFF. In DNA, the CDR3 is TGTGCCATCAGTACCCGACCGGGTTCGGACGAAAAACTGTTTTTT.

This chain uses TRBV5-8 with TRBJ1-5, with no clear D. The CDR3 consists of 14 residues. V was pared by 0 bases and J by 5 bases, with 9 bases between. Per germline, CDR1 SGHTS and CDR2 YDEGEE. CDR3 region: CASSLAGGYQPQHF. The CDR3 DNA reads as TGTGCCAGCAGCTTGGCGGGTGGGTATCAGCCCCAGCATTTT. The full variable domain, its missing parts supplied by reference TRBV5-8 and TRBJ1-5, is EAGVTQSPTHLIKTRGQQATLRCSPISGHTSVYWYQQALGLGLQFLLWYDEGEERNRGNFPPRFSGRQFPNYSSELNVNALELEDSALYLCASSLAGGYQPQHFGDGTRLSIL.

The chain employs TRBV7-9 and TRBJ2-2; D gene ambiguous. This CDR3 has 13 residues. The ends were cut back, 1 base at V and 4 bases at J, with 4 bases in the middle. Germline CDR1 reads SEHNR; CDR2 reads FQNEAQ (reference sequence). The DNA for the CDR3 is TGTGCCAGCAGCTTAGGGAGCACCGGGGAGCTGTTTTTT. Its protein product is CASSLGSTGELFF.